One sample yielded the 12 T cell receptor beta chains listed below, sequenced in a study of PD-1 blockade in classical Hodgkin lymphoma. Some clones are missing from TCRdb's copy, which holds only in-frame ones; the method was immunoSEQ multiplex PCR. Seen here are around 23,000 clones, roughly 89% observed once, and the top ten hold 1.8%. Every one of the patients relapsed after autologous stem cell transplantation (brentuximab vedotin exposure was variable). Investigators isolated CD4+ T cells from thawed PBMCs through magnetic negative selection. The specimen comprised CD4+ T cells from blood, sampled at baseline. The receptors derive from a human donor with classical Hodgkin lymphoma.

This chain links TRBV19 with TRBJ2-7, with TRBD1 matching 10 bases. The CDR3 covers 18 residues. The junction had 13 bases not matched to a gene; V was cut back by 3 bases and J by 2 bases. The germline V gene has CDR1 LNHDA and CDR2 SQIVND (reference sequence). The CDR3 nucleotides read TGTGCCAGTAGTATCGGGGACAGGGGATGGGGGGGAACCTACGAGCAGTACTTC. Translation: CASSIGDRGWGGTYEQYF.

CDR3 nucleotide sequence: TGTGCCAGCAGCGTAGCCAGTGCCGGAAACACCATATATTTT. Encoded protein: CASSVASAGNTIYF. V is TRBV9 and J is TRBJ1-3; no clear D gene. V shed 0 bases and J shed 4 bases, with 8 bases lying between them. The CDR3 runs 14 residues. The germline V gene has CDR1 SGDLS and CDR2 YYNGEE. The full variable domain, with the rest looked up from reference TRBV9 and TRBJ1-3, is DSGVTQTPKHLITATGQRVTLRCSPRSGDLSVYWYQQSLDQGLQFLIQYYNGEERAKGNILERFSAQQFPDLHSELNLSSLELGDSALYFCASSVASAGNTIYFGEGSWLTVV.

The chain couples TRBV10-3 to TRBJ1-1, with D perhaps matching TRBD1 (6 bases). From germline, CDR1 is ENHRY and CDR2 SYGVKD. The CDR3 sequence is 15 residues long. V was shortened by 10 bases and J by 6 bases, with 24 bases between the two germline ends. CDR3 residues: CAKPGCRGKIAEAFF. CDR3 DNA: TGTGCCAAACCAGGCTGCAGGGGAAAGATTGCTGAAGCTTTCTTT.

V gene TRBV4-2 combines with J gene TRBJ1-5; TRBD1 aligns across 12 bases. Germline V CDR1 and CDR2: LGHNA, YNFKEQ. The CDR3 length is 15 residues. V lost 5 bases and J lost 6; bases outside the gene matches: 5. As DNA, the CDR3 is TGTGCCAGCAGCGGCGGGACAGGGGGCTTTCAGCCCCAGCATTTT. This codes for CASSGGTGGFQPQHF.

The chain is built from TRBV14 and TRBJ1-2, with D unclear. The CDR3 has 9 residues. Germline CDR1 is SGHDN and CDR2 is FVKESK. Between the trimmed V and J ends, which lost 10 bases and 3 bases, there was a span of 3 bases. In DNA form, the CDR3 reads TGTGCCATCTACTATGGCTACACCTTC. Its protein is CAIYYGYTF.

This chain joins TRBV6-1 and TRBJ1-1; D is unresolved. Trimming pared 7 bases from V and 0 bases from J, leaving 12 bases between. CDR3 length: 14 amino acids. Germline CDR1 MNHNS, CDR2 SASEGT. The CDR3 protein is CASISYSMNTEAFF. In DNA form, the CDR3 reads TGTGCCAGCATCTCGTACAGCATGAACACTGAAGCTTTCTTT.

This clone was counted only a few times. This sequence joins TRBV6-1 and TRBJ1-5; D is undetermined. The CDR3 runs to 14 residues. V shed 8 bases and J shed 2 bases, with 13 bases lying between them. Germline-derived CDR1 and CDR2 are MNHNS and SASEGT. Written as DNA, the CDR3 is TGTGCCAGCGGGTTCGCTCGGGGCAATCAGCCCCAGCATTTT. Its protein is CASGFARGNQPQHF.

V usage is TRBV18 and J usage is TRBJ2-5; possibly TRBD2 for D (7 bases). Between the trimmed V and J ends, which lost 3 bases and 5 bases, there was a span of 10 bases. Germline V gives CDR1 KGHSH, CDR2 LQKENI. This CDR3 region has 13 residues. The CDR3 region has the DNA TGTGCCAGCTCACCGGGGGGGCTGGAGACCCAGTACTTC. Amino acids: CASSPGGLETQYF.

The V call is TRBV28, the J call TRBJ2-7, with D possibly called TRBD1 or TRBD2 (5 bases each). Germline values: CDR1 MDHEN, CDR2 SYDVKM. V lost 1 base to trimming and J lost 3 bases, with 16 bases between them. The CDR3 loop spans 16 amino acids. CDR3 sequence: CASSLLGRGAIYEQYF. For the CDR3, the DNA is TGTGCCAGCAGTTTATTAGGCAGAGGGGCGATCTACGAGCAGTACTTC.

In this sample, this clone turned up once. The chain employs TRBV6-1 and TRBJ2-1; 7 bases match TRBD2. Germline V lookup: CDR1 MNHNS, CDR2 SASEGT. CDR3 length: 16 residues. V was clipped by 1 base and J by 3 bases; unmatched bases: 6. The CDR3: CASSEGLGGYYNEQFF. Written as DNA, the CDR3 is TGTGCCAGCAGTGAAGGACTGGGGGGGTACTACAATGAGCAGTTCTTC.

This clone was counted between two and nine times. The V and J genes are TRBV11-1 and TRBJ1-2; D might be TRBD1 (6 bases). The CDR3 contains 14 residues. V was trimmed by 5 bases and J by 5 bases, leaving 15 bases between them. CDR1 is SGHAT and CDR2 is FQDESV in the germline V gene (reference sequence). CDR3 protein: CASSQSSGAYGYTF. CDR3 bases: TGTGCCAGCAGCCAATCGTCAGGGGCATATGGCTACACCTTC.

V and J are TRBV7-2 and TRBJ2-1, with 8 nucleotides matching TRBD1. The germline V gene encodes CDR1 SGHTA and CDR2 FQGNSA. V shed 5 bases and J 8 bases; nucleotides not matched to a gene: 11. This CDR3 is 15 amino acids long. CDR3 DNA sequence: TGTGCCAGCAGCCGGCGCCTGACAGGGGAGGATGAGCAGTTCTTC. Translating gives CASSRRLTGEDEQFF.